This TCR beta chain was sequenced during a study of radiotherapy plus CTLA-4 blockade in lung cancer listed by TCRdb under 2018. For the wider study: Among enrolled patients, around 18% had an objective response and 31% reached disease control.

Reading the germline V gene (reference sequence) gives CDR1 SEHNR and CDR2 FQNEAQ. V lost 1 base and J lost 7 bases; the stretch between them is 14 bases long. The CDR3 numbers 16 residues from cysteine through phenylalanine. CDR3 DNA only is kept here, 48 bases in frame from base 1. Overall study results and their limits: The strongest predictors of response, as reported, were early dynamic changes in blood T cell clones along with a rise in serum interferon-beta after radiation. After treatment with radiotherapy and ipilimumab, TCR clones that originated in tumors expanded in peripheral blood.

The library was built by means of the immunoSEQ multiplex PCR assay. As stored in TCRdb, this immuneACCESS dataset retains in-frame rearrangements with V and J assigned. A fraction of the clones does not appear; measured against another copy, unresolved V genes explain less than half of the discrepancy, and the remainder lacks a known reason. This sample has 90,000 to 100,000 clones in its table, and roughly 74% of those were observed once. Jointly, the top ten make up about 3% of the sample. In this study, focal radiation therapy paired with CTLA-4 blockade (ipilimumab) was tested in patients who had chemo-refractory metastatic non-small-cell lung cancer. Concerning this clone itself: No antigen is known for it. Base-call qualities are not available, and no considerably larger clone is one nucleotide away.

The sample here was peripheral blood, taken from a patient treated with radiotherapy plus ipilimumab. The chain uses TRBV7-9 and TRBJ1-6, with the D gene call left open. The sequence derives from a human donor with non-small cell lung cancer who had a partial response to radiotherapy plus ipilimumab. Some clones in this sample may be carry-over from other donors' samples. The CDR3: CASSLDPPGVNSPLHF. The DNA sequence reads TGTGCCAGCAGCTTAGATCCTCCGGGAGTAAATTCACCCCTCCACTTT.